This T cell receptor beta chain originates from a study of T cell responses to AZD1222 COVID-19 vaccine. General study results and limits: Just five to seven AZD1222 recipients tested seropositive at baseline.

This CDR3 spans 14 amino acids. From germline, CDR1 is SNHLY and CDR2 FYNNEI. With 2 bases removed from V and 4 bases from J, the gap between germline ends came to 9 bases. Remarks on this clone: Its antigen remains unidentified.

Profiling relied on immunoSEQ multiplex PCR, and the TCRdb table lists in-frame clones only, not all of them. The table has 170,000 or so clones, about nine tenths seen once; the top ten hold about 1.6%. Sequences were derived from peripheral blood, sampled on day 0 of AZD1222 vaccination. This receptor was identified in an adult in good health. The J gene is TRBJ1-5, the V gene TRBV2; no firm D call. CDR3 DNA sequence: TGTGCCAGCAGTGAACATCCGGGGAATCAGCCCCAGCATTTT. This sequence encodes CASSEHPGNQPQHF.